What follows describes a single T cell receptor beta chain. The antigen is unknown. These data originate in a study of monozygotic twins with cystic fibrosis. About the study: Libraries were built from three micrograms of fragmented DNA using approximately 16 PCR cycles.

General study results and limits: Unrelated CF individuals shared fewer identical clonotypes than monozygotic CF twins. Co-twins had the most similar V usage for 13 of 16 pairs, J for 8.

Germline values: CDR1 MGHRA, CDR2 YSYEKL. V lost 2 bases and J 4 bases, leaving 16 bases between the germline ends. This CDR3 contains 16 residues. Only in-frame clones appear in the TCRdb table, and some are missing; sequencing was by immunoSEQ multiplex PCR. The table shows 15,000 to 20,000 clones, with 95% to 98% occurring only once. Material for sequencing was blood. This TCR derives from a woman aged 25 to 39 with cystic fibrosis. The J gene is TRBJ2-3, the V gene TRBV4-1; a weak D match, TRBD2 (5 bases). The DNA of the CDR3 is TGCGCCAGCAGCCAATTAGTCGGGGTAAGGGCAGATACGCAGTATTTT. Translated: CASSQLVGVRADTQYF.